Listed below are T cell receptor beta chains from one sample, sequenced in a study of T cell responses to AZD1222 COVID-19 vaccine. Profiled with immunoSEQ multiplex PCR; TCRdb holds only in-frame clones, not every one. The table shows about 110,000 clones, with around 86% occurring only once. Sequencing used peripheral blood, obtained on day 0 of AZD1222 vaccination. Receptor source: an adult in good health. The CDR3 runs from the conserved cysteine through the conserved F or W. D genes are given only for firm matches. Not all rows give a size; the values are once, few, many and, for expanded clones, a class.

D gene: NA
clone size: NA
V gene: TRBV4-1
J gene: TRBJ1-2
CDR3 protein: CASSQEGPGNYGYTF
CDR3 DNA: TGCGCCAGCAGCCAAGAGGGACCAGGGAACTATGGCTACACCTTC

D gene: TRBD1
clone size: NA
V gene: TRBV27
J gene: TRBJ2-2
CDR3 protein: CASSLKDRGHAGGELFF
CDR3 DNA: TGTGCCAGCAGTTTAAAAGACAGGGGGCATGCGGGCGGGGAGCTGTTTTTT

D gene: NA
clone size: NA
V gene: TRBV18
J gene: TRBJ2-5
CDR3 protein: CASSPRTGAEETQYF
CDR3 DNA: TGTGCCAGCTCACCACGAACCGGGGCGGAAGAGACCCAGTACTTC

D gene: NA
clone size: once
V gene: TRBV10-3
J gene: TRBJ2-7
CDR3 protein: CAIGGITYEQYF
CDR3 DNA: TGTGCCATCGGGGGGATTACCTACGAGCAGTACTTC

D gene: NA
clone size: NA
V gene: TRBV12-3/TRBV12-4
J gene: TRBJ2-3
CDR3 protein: CATRDNTDTQYF
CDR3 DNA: TGTGCCACCAGGGACAACACAGATACGCAGTATTTT

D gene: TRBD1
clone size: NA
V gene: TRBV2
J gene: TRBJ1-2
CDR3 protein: CASSGDRGAPYGYTF
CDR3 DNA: TGTGCCAGCAGTGGGGACAGGGGTGCTCCTTATGGCTACACCTTC

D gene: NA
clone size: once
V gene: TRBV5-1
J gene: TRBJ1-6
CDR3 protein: CASSLTQGRRSPLHF
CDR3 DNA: TGCGCCAGCAGCTTGACACAGGGTAGGAGATCACCCCTCCACTTT

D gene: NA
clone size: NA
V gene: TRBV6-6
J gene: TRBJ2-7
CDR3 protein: CASIRSVLGRASSYEQYF
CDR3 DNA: TGTGCCAGCATTAGATCGGTTCTGGGACGAGCAAGCTCCTACGAGCAGTACTTC

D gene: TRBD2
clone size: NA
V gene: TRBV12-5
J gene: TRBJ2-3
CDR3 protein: CASGSLAGGFDTQYF
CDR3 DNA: TGTGCTAGTGGTTCCCTAGCGGGGGGATTTGATACGCAGTATTTT

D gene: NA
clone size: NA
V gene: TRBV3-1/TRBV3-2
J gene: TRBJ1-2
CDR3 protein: CASSQGRIYGYTF
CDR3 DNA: TGTGCCAGCAGCCAAGGGCGGATCTATGGCTACACCTTC

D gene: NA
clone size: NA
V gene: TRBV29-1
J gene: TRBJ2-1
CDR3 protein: CSADGGFIDEQFF
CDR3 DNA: TGCAGCGCTGACGGGGGCTTTATCGATGAGCAGTTCTTC

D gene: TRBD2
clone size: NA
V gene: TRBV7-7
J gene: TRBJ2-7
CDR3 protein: CASSATSGGPTYEQYF
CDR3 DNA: TGTGCCAGCAGCGCGACTAGCGGGGGACCCACCTACGAGCAGTACTTC

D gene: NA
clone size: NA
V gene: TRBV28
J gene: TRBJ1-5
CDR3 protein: CASAYHSRPQHF
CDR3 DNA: TGTGCCAGTGCGTACCACTCCAGGCCCCAGCATTTT

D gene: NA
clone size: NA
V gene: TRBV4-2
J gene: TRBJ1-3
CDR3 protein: CASSQQWGIVDTIYF
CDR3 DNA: TGTGCCAGCAGCCAACAATGGGGGATCGTAGACACCATATATTTT

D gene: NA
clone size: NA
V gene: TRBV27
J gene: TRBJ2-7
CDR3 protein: CASSLRPSYEQYF
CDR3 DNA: TGTGCCAGCAGTTTACGACCCTCCTACGAGCAGTACTTC

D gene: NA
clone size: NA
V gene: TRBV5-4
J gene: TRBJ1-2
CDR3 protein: CASSRPGNSYGYTF
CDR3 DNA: TGTGCCAGCAGTCGGCCAGGAAACTCCTATGGCTACACCTTC

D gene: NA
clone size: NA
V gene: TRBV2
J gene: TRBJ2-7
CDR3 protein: CASSETPLAQYF
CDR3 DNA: TGTGCCAGCAGTGAAACCCCCCTTGCGCAGTACTTC

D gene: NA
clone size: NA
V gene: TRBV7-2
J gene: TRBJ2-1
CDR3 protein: CASSPEAKHNEQFF
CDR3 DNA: TGTGCCAGCAGCCCAGAGGCCAAACACAATGAGCAGTTCTTC

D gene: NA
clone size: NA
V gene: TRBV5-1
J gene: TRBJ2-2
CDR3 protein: CASSSGGGGTGELFF
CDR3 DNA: TGCGCCAGCAGCTCGGGGGGAGGGGGCACCGGGGAGCTGTTTTTT

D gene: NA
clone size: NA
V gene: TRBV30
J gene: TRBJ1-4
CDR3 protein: CAWLGPPNEKLFF
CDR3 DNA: TGTGCCTGGCTGGGACCGCCAAATGAAAAACTGTTTTTT

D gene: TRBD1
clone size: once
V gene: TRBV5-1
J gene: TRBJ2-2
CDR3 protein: CASSSQWDRANTGELFF
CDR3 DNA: TGCGCCAGCAGCTCTCAATGGGACAGGGCGAACACCGGGGAGCTGTTTTTT

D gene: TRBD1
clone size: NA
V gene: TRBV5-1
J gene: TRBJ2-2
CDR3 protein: CASSPTGAGELFF
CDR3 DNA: TGCGCCAGCAGCCCCACAGGGGCCGGGGAGCTGTTTTTT

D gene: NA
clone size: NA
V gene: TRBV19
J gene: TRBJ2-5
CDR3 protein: CASSMRSWVSYQETQYF
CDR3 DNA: TGTGCCAGTAGTATGAGGAGTTGGGTATCGTACCAAGAGACCCAGTACTTC

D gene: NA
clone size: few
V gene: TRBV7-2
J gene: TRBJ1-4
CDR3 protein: CASSFFDGKKLFF
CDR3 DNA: TGTGCCAGCAGCTTCTTCGACGGGAAAAAACTGTTTTTT

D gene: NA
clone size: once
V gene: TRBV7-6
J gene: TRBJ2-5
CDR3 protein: CASSPGADETQYF
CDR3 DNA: TGTGCCAGCAGCCCAGGGGCCGATGAGACCCAGTACTTC

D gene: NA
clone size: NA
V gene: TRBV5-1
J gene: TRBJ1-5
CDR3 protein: CASGLVWGWNQPQHF
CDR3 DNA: TGCGCCAGCGGGCTTGTATGGGGCTGGAATCAGCCCCAGCATTTT

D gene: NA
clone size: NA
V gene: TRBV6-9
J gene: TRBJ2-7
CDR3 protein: CASSPMLERIYYEQYF
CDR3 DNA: TGTGCCAGCAGCCCCATGCTGGAAAGAATCTACTACGAGCAGTACTTC

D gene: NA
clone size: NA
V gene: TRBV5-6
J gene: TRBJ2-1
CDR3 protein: CASSFRGKWSNEQFF
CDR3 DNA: TGTGCCAGCAGTTTCCGGGGCAAATGGTCAAATGAGCAGTTCTTC

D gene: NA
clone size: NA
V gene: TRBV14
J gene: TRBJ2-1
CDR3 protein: CASSQSSGFGFF
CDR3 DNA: TGTGCCAGCAGCCAAAGTAGCGGTTTTGGGTTCTTC

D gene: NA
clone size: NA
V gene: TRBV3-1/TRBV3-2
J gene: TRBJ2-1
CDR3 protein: CASSQAAREQFF
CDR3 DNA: TGTGCCAGCAGCCAAGCTGCGAGGGAGCAGTTCTTC

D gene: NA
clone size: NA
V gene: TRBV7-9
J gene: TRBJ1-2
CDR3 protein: CASSLEGGLNYGYTF
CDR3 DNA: TGTGCCAGCAGCTTAGAGGGTGGGCTTAACTATGGCTACACCTTC

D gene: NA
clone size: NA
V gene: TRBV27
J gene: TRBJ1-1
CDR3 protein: CASSLSYHTEAFF
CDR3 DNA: TGTGCCAGCAGTTTATCGTACCACACTGAAGCTTTCTTT

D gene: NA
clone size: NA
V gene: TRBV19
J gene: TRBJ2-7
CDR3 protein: CASTSHLSASYEQYF
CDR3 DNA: TGTGCCAGTACGAGTCATTTGTCGGCCTCCTACGAGCAGTACTTC

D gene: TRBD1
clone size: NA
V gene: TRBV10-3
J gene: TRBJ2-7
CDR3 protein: CAISAGQVYEQYF
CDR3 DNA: TGTGCCATCAGTGCGGGACAGGTCTACGAGCAGTACTTC

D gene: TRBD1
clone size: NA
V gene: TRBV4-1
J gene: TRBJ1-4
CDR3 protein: CASSRRTGGEKLFF
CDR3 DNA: TGCGCCAGCAGCCGTAGGACAGGGGGTGAAAAACTGTTTTTT

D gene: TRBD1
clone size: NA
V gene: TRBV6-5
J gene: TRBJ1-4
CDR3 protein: CASSPQGVNEKLFF
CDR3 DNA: TGTGCCAGCAGTCCACAGGGGGTTAATGAAAAACTGTTTTTT

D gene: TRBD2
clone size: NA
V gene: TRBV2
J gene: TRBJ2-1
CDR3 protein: CASSATSGGNLNEQFF
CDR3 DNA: TGTGCCAGCAGCGCCACTAGCGGGGGAAACCTTAATGAGCAGTTCTTC

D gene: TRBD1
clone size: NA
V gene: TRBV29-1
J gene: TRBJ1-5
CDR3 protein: CSVCTGGADQPQHF
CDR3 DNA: TGCAGCGTTTGCACAGGGGGCGCGGATCAGCCCCAGCATTTT

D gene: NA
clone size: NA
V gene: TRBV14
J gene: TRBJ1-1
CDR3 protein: CASSPAPPGYTEAFF
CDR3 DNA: TGTGCCAGCAGCCCGGCCCCTCCGGGGTACACTGAAGCTTTCTTT

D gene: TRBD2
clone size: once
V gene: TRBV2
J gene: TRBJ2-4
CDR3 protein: CASSLLAGVQNIQYF
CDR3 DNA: TGTGCCAGCAGCTTACTAGCGGGGGTACAAAACATTCAGTACTTC

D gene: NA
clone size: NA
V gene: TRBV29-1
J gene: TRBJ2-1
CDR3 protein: CSVDGGGLDEQFF
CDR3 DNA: TGCAGCGTTGACGGTGGCGGGTTGGATGAGCAGTTCTTC

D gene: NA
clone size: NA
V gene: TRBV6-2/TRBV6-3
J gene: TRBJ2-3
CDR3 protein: CASSYPPDSPVQYF
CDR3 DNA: TGTGCCAGCAGTTATCCGCCCGACAGCCCAGTGCAGTATTTT

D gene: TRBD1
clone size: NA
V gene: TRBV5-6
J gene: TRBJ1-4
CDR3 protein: CASRKQGANEKLFF
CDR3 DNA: TGTGCCAGCAGGAAACAGGGGGCTAATGAAAAACTGTTTTTT

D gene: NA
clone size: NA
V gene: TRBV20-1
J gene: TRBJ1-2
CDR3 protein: CSAVLPYGYTF
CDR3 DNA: TGCAGTGCCGTGCTGCCTTATGGCTACACCTTC

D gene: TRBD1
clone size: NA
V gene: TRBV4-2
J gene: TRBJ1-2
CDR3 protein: CASSQGDRERGGYTF
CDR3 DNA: TGTGCCAGCAGCCAAGGGGACAGGGAACGGGGTGGCTACACCTTC

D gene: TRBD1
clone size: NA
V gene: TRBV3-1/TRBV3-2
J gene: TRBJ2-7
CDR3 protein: CASSQRAPGQGSYEQYF
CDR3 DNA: TGTGCCAGCAGCCAACGAGCCCCGGGACAGGGGTCTTACGAGCAGTACTTC

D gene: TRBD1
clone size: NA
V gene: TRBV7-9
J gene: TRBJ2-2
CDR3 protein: CAGDRGAGELFF
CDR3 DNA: TGTGCCGGCGACAGGGGCGCCGGGGAGCTGTTTTTT

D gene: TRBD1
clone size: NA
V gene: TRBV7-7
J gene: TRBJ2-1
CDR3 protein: CASSDGTGYEQFF
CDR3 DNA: TGTGCCAGCAGCGATGGGACAGGGTATGAGCAGTTCTTC

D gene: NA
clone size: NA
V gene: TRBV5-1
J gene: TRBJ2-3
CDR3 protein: CASSLEGPTDTQYF
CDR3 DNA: TGCGCCAGCAGCTTGGAGGGGCCCACAGATACGCAGTATTTT

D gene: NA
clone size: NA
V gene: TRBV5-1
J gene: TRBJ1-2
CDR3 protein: CASSLDRVSYGYTF
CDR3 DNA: TGCGCCAGCAGCTTGGACAGGGTTTCCTATGGCTACACCTTC

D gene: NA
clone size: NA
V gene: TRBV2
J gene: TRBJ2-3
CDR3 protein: CASRSWGAAPTDTQYF
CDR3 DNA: TGTGCCAGCAGATCGTGGGGGGCCGCTCCCACAGATACGCAGTATTTT

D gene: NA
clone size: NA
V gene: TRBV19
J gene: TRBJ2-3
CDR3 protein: CASRSWDTQYF
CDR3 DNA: TGTGCCAGTAGAAGTTGGGATACGCAGTATTTT

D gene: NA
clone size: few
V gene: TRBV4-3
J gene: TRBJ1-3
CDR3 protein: CASSQEWESAGNTIYF
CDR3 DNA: TGCGCCAGCAGCCAAGAGTGGGAATCTGCTGGAAACACCATATATTTT

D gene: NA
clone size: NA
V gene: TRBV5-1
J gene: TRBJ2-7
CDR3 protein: CASSPWTVSPASSYEQYF
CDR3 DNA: TGCGCCAGCAGCCCCTGGACTGTATCACCAGCGAGCTCCTACGAGCAGTACTTC

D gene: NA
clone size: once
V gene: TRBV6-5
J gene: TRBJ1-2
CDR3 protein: CASNPRGLYGYTF
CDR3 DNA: TGTGCCAGCAACCCAAGAGGACTCTATGGCTACACCTTC

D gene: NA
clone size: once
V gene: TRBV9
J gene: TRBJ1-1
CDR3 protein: CASSPLVNTEAFF
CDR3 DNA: TGTGCCAGCAGCCCACTGGTGAACACTGAAGCTTTCTTT

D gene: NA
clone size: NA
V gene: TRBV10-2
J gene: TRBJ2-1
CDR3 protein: CASSDHRLDRGLYNEQFF
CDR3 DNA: TGCGCCAGCAGTGATCATCGCCTCGACCGAGGGTTATACAATGAGCAGTTCTTC

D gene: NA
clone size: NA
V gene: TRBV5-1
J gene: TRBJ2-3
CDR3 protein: CASSLSVGSDTQYF
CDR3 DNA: TGCGCCAGCAGCTTGAGCGTTGGGTCAGATACGCAGTATTTT

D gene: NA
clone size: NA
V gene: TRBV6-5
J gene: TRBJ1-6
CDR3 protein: CASSYVRGYNSPLHF
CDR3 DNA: TGTGCCAGCAGTTACGTCAGGGGCTATAATTCACCCCTCCACTTT

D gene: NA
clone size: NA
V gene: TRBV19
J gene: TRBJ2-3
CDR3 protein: CASSMLQGFTDTQYF
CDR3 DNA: TGTGCCAGTAGTATGCTGCAGGGGTTCACAGATACGCAGTATTTT